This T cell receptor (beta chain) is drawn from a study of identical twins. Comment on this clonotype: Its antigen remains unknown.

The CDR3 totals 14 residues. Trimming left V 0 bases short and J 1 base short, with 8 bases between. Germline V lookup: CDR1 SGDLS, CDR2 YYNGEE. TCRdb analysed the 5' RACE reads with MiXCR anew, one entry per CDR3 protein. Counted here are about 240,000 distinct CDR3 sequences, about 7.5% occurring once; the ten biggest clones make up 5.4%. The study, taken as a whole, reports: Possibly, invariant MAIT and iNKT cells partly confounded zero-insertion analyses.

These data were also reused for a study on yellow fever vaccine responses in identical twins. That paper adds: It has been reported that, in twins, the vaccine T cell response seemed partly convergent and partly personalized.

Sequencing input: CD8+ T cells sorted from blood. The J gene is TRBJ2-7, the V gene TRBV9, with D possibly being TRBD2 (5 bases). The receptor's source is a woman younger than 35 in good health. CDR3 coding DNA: TGTGCCAGCAGCGTAGGGGAGATATCCTACGAGCAGTACTTC. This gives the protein CASSVGEISYEQYF. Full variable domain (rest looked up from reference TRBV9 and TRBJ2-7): DSGVTQTPKHLITATGQRVTLRCSPRSGDLSVYWYQQSLDQGLQFLIQYYNGEERAKGNILERFSAQQFPDLHSELNLSSLELGDSALYFCASSVGEISYEQYFGPGTRLTVT.